This T cell receptor (beta chain) was documented in a study of shared clonotypes between healthy human individuals. Study-wide results and limits: Sharing across four donors was highest in naive CD4 (roughly 5%) and lowest in memory CD8 (around 0.4%). The sole specimen, blood, was sampled, and tissue repertoires likely differ.

CDR3 length equals 16 residues. Germline V gene data show CDR1 as SGHAT and CDR2 as FQDESV (reference sequence). The J segment lost 4 bases and the V segment lost 1 base, leaving 3 bases of the junction unmatched. Naive CD8 cells lacked CD45RO and underwent positive selection for CCR7, leaving out terminally differentiated effector memory CD45RA+ cells. As for this clone: Its antigen is currently unknown.

Profiled with immunoSEQ multiplex PCR; TCRdb holds only in-frame clones, not every one. The table shows roughly 2.1 million clones, with around 93% occurring only once. This chain uses TRBV11-1 with TRBJ2-1; 11 bases agree with TRBD2. The sequenced material came from naive CD8+ T cells from PBMCs. This sequence originates from a man aged 18 to 29 in good health. Some clones in this sample may be carry-over from other donors' samples. The CDR3 sequence: CASSLEGTSGYNEQFF. CDR3 bases: TGTGCCAGCAGCTTAGAGGGGACTAGCGGTTACAATGAGCAGTTCTTC.